The 14 T cell receptor beta chains below come from one sample, sequenced in a study of T cell responses to AZD1222 COVID-19 vaccine. TCRdb's table, derived via immunoSEQ multiplex PCR, lists solely in-frame clones and lacks some. The table has under 300,000 clones, about 92% seen once; the top ten hold around 0.5%. Here the sequenced sample was peripheral blood, taken on day 0 of AZD1222 vaccination. The receptors shown here come from an adult in good health.

For this clone: This same CDR3 is encoded by further DNA sequences in the sample. The chain is built from TRBV18 and TRBJ1-5; no clear D. CDR1 and CDR2 from the germline V gene are KGHSH and LQKENI. Trimming removed 5 bases from V and 1 base from J, with 6 bases in between. The CDR3 sequence is 13 residues long. The CDR3 DNA reads TGTGCCAGCTCATCGGACAGCAATCAGCCCCAGCATTTT. Residues: CASSSDSNQPQHF. Based on the CDR3 plus reference TRBV18 and TRBJ1-5, the full variable domain is NAGVMQNPRHLVRRRGQEARLRCSPMKGHSHVYWYRQLPEEGLKFMVYLQKENIIDESGMPKERFSAEFPKEGPSILRIQQVVRGDSAAYFCASSSDSNQPQHFGDGTRLSIL.

The CDR3 region is CASSSDRVTEAFF. For the CDR3, the DNA is TGTGCCAGCAGCTCTGACAGGGTCACTGAAGCTTTCTTT. The J gene is TRBJ1-1, the V gene TRBV9; 7 positions match TRBD1. The V segment lost 4 bases and the J segment 4 bases; nucleotides outside the gene matches: 4. The CDR3 extends over 13 amino acids. Germline V gene data show CDR1 as SGDLS and CDR2 as YYNGEE.

The chain links TRBV28 to TRBJ1-1; D is unclear. Germline assignment: CDR1 MDHEN and CDR2 SYDVKM. V was clipped by 2 bases and J by 0 bases, with 13 bases between them. The CDR3 sequence is 16 residues long. The CDR3 DNA is TGTGCCAGCAGTTTAGCTTTAGGATATCTGAACACTGAAGCTTTCTTT. Translation: CASSLALGYLNTEAFF. The full variable domain, in which reference TRBV28 and TRBJ1-1 provide the parts outside the CDR3, is DVKVTQSSRYLVKRTGEKVFLECVQDMDHENMFWYRQDPGLGLRLIYFSYDVKMKEKGDIPEGYSVSREKKERFSLILESASTNQTSMYLCASSLALGYLNTEAFFGQGTRLTVV.

The J gene is TRBJ1-1, the V gene TRBV18; TRBD1 might be the D (6 bases). CDR1 KGHSH and CDR2 LQKENI come from the germline V gene. CDR3 length: 13 amino acids. The V end lost 5 bases, the J end lost 5 bases, and 12 bases lay between the germline ends. The DNA of the CDR3 is TGTGCCAGCTCAACTGACAGGCATACTGAAGCTTTCTTT. Its protein is CASSTDRHTEAFF.

This sequence joins TRBV28 and TRBJ2-3; D call uncertain. Germline V gives CDR1 MDHEN, CDR2 SYDVKM. There are 15 residues in the CDR3. V lost 1 base, J lost 3 bases, and 11 bases lay in between. The CDR3 loop reads CASSLYGVGTDTQYF. The CDR3 DNA sequence: TGTGCCAGCAGTTTATATGGGGTTGGTACAGATACGCAGTATTTT.

This CDR3 is CASVRDRGDGYTF. In DNA, the CDR3 is TGTGCCAGCGTCCGGGACCGGGGCGATGGCTACACCTTC. The chain is built from TRBV9 and TRBJ1-2; D possibly corresponds to TRBD1 (5 bases). CDR1 is SGDLS, CDR2 YYNGEE, per germline. The CDR3 runs to 13 residues. The V end lost 7 bases, the J end lost 6 bases, and 16 bases lay between the germline ends.

The chain has TRBV27 and TRBJ2-7; possibly TRBD1 for D (5 bases). The CDR3 contains 14 residues. V lost 6 bases and J lost 1, with 13 bases in between. Germline lookup yields CDR1 MNHEY and CDR2 SMNVEV (reference sequence). This CDR3 is CASSPKDTSYEQYF. The CDR3 DNA is TGTGCCAGCAGCCCTAAGGACACATCCTACGAGCAGTACTTC.

The chain employs TRBV3-1 (or the pseudogene TRBV3-2) and TRBJ1-3, with 9 bases aligning to TRBD1. The CDR3 contains 14 residues. With 3 bases clipped from V and 6 bases from J, the junction kept 3 bases outside the gene matches. Looked up from germline, CDR1 is LGHDT and CDR2 is YNNKEL (reference sequence). CDR3 residues: CASSQGQGANTIYF. The CDR3 nucleotides read TGTGCCAGCAGCCAGGGACAGGGAGCAAACACCATATATTTT.

This chain links TRBV27 with TRBJ1-2; 10 bases line up with TRBD1. This CDR3 is 16 amino acids long. Germline values: CDR1 MNHEY, CDR2 SMNVEV (reference sequence). Germline trimming cut 4 bases from V and 0 bases from J; bases unmatched to any gene: 5. The CDR3 here is CASSSWDRGPNYGYTF. The CDR3 DNA follows: TGTGCCAGCAGTTCCTGGGACAGGGGACCTAACTATGGCTACACCTTC.

The V gene is TRBV4-3, the J gene TRBJ2-1; weak D call: TRBD1 (6 bases). Germline values: CDR1 LGHNA, CDR2 YSLEER. The CDR3 runs 14 residues. The ends were cut back, 4 bases at V and 8 bases at J, with 15 bases in the middle. The CDR3 loop reads CASSLTLQGDEQFF. CDR3 bases: TGCGCCAGCAGCCTCACGTTACAGGGAGATGAGCAGTTCTTC.

The V call is TRBV4-1, the J call TRBJ1-5; D ambiguous. Between the trimmed V and J ends, which lost 0 bases and 7 bases, there was a span of 7 bases. CDR3 length: 13 amino acids. Germline lookup yields CDR1 MGHRA and CDR2 YSYEKL. DNA of the CDR3: TGCGCCAGCAGCCAAGAGAACTTCCAGCCCCAGCATTTT. Protein: CASSQENFQPQHF.

The chain employs TRBV5-6 and TRBJ1-2; a weak D match, TRBD1 (5 bases). The V gene lost 4 bases and the J gene lost 4 bases, with 17 bases spanning the gap. This CDR3 has 15 amino acids. Germline-derived CDR1 and CDR2 are SGHDT and YYEEEE. CDR3 residues: CASSLGALGGYGYTF. For the CDR3, the DNA is TGTGCCAGCAGCCTCGGGGCGCTCGGGGGCTATGGCTACACCTTC.

V and J are TRBV6-5 and TRBJ2-3; possible D gene TRBD2, 5 bases. V lost 6 bases to trimming and J lost 2 bases, with 15 bases between them. There are 15 residues in the CDR3. The germline CDR1 and CDR2 sequences are MNHEY and SVGAGI. Here the CDR3 DNA reads TGTGCCAGCAGCACTAGTATTCCGAACACAGATACGCAGTATTTT. Residues: CASSTSIPNTDTQYF.

The chain links TRBV10-3 to TRBJ1-1; 7 nucleotides match TRBD1. Germline V CDR1 and CDR2: ENHRY, SYGVKD. The CDR3 has 13 amino acids. J was trimmed by 3 bases and V by 6 bases; bases with no gene match: 4. This CDR3 reads CAIRGTADTEAFF. In nucleotides, the CDR3 is TGTGCCATCAGGGGGACAGCCGACACTGAAGCTTTCTTT.